This TCR beta chain stems from a study of cytomegalovirus exposure and HLA in healthy donors (dated by TCRdb to about 2017). For the wider study: In an earlier analysis of 587 of the donors, about 260 Gb of sequence data and about 110 million unique TCR beta sequences from roughly 200 million T cells were reported. The later analysis used no new phenotypic data to find candidate immune exposures, relying instead on TCR beta sequences and their occurrence across donors. A later genetic analysis took genome-wide SNP genotypes for about 65% of the roughly 670 donors and used that subset as a discovery cohort. Four or five DR-DQ haplotypes were treated as single units for association and clustering because of strong linkage in the cohort. In an earlier analysis of several hundred of the donors, high-throughput TCR beta sequencing was used to judge whether each TCR beta V gene segment behaved as functional or pseudogenic. The aim of the study was to test whether cataloging public T cell receptors could identify signatures of past pathogen exposure. The number of typed donors differed by locus: about 620-640 for A, B, C, DRB1 and DQB1; 522 for DQA1; some 610 for DPA1; and about 450 for DPB1. About 320 gigabases of sequencing data and approximately 80 million unique TCR sequences were included in an early release covering around 650 HLA-typed donors. Besides the first cohort of 666 subjects, a separate validation cohort made up of over 95 different subjects was used. Class I and class II HLA loci were covered by the typing at four-digit resolution. On average, 235,054 unique TCR beta nucleotide sequences were sequenced per donor among 300 to 500 genotyped donors of the cohort, with 15% to 20% of those sequences being non-productive. The genetic ancestry cluster associated with self-reported Caucasian donors included roughly 84% of the 398 genotyped donors. Donor age, sex, ethnicity and CMV serostatus were compiled alongside the repertoire data. Using immunosequencing, the study profiled T cell repertoires from 666 subjects and related those repertoires to cytomegalovirus serostatus. High-throughput TCR immunosequencing, statistical association of individual TCRs with disease status, and machine learning were combined to predict cytomegalovirus infection status. Every repertoire in the discovery cohort had been generated on one and the same sequencing platform. A later analysis re-examined previously published TCR beta repertoires from roughly 650 donors and added high-resolution HLA genotyping to investigate patterns of TCR occurrence.

The cohort was made up of roughly 670 healthy bone marrow donors. All cohort members were sampled while nominally healthy, although unrecorded immune exposures were likely present. The donor was CMV seronegative and was included in the group of 352 seronegative cohort members. Every donor gave a peripheral blood sample, and the peripheral blood mononuclear cells from that sample were used for TCR beta sequencing. Genomic DNA was extracted from the blood cell samples with the Qiagen DNeasy Blood Extraction Kit. The protocol used for the library was the immunoSEQ multiplex PCR assay. The multiplex PCR relied on a mix of 60 forward primers for TCR Vbeta segments and 13 reverse primers for TCR Jbeta segments. A multiplex PCR assay on genomic DNA amplified the CDR3 region of rearranged TCR beta genes. The Illumina HiSeq System was used to sequence the amplified TCR beta libraries as 87-base-pair reads. In the source study's methods: In a later analysis, tens of millions of unique TCR beta chains were counted across the 500 to 850 repertoires, and roughly 11 million of these chains were shared by at least two donors. A nearest-neighbor algorithm error-corrected the raw reads and collapsed the reads into unique sequences, merging closely related sequences to remove PCR and sequencing errors. V, D and J gene segments were assigned by aligning CDR3 sequences to IMGT reference sequences. Each retained sequence needed at least a six-nucleotide match to both a V gene segment and a J gene segment. Rearrangements were classified as productive when the CDR3 lacked stop codons and remained in frame with V and J, and all other rearrangements were classified as non-productive. CDR3 was defined according to IMGT convention as the region running from the second conserved V-encoded cysteine to the conserved J-encoded phenylalanine. The earlier analysis of 500 to 750 of the donors excluded any sequence lacking an unambiguous match to a single V gene segment. An earlier analysis of approximately 590 of the donors classified V segments as functional when productive rearrangements were above 56.7% and as segregating when the standard deviation between donors was above 5%. To diagnose cytomegalovirus status from the catalog of TCR beta chain sequences, a statistical classification framework was built. V and J gene assignment, in a later analysis, came from comparing TCR nucleotide sequences with IMGT/GENE-DB human TR gene sequences. In a later analysis, CDR3 sequences and most-parsimonious VDJ recombination scenarios were assigned using the TCRdist pipeline. A later analysis defined each TCR beta chain by its CDR3 amino acid sequence plus V-gene family, and excluded reads lacking a unique V-gene family. To address suspected cross-contamination and a sequencing artifact, a later analysis removed over 500 highly shared, low-generation-probability nucleotide sequences. For each public chain, a later analysis derived a clonal expansion index from normalized ranks of inferred template counts within each repertoire. A later analysis computed generation probabilities with a VDJ recombination model fitted to out-of-frame rearrangements, and checked the results against IGoR. Hypergeometric tests were used in a later analysis to score TCR-TCR, TCR-HLA and TCR-CMV co-occurrence, with a repertoire-size bias correction applied to the TCR pairs. In a later analysis, false discovery rates were estimated by permuting HLA or CMV assignments 20 times. In a later analysis, co-occurring TCRs were grouped using DBSCAN, and TCRdist sequence similarity was added for clustering within HLA-allele-positive subsets. For co-occurrence clustering, repertoires with fewer than 30,000 or more than 120,000 public chains were excluded, along with several repertoires with anomalous nucleotide sharing. Entries here come from immuneACCESS through TCRdb and include only in-frame sequences with V and J called. Some clones fail to appear in such tables; in the studies checked, an unresolved V gene covers under half of the shortfall, and the cause of the remainder is unknown. D and trimming come from the DNA, and the V and J calls and clone size come from that table. The sample yields under 150,000 clones; about 79% were counted once. The top ten hold 2.7% of the sample.

The germline V gene gives CDR1 as SGHRS and CDR2 as YFSETQ. The junction carries 10 bases between V and J, which are trimmed by 0 bases and 7 bases respectively. The CDR3 contains 13 residues, cysteine and phenylalanine counted. The sequence is cut down to CDR3 DNA, 39 bases in frame from base 1. General conclusions and limits of the study: When HLA alleles, especially DR and DQ, strongly co-occurred, attributing TCR associations to individual alleles was difficult. According to a later analysis, TCR association rates differed among HLA loci, with DRB1 alleles showing the most associated TCRs and HLA-C alleles showing the fewest. A later analysis found that HLA-associated TCR beta chains were more clonally expanded and had lower generation probabilities than equally common non-associated chains. It was suggested by the authors that the approach could potentially be generalized to other disease states and immunological phenotypes. In both the original and validation cohorts, the classifier was reported to diagnose cytomegalovirus status with high specificity and sensitivity. In an earlier analysis of 587 of the donors, most TCR beta V segments appeared in productive rearrangements about 90% or about 30% of the time, broadly matching IMGT annotations. Correlated functional status among segregating V segments might be attributable to linkage disequilibrium, but an unknown experimental factor could not be ruled out. Some IMGT-functional V segments, including TRBV6-2 and TRBV6-3, could not be distinguished by the 87-base-pair reads and were therefore excluded. Roughly 15 rarely observed V segments, including chromosome 9 orphons, were excluded from the earlier analysis of approximately 600 of the donors because counts were too low. According to a later analysis, parvovirus B19, influenza, CMV and Epstein-Barr virus appeared linked to several top co-occurrence clusters. Presence/absence analyses assumed roughly uniform sequencing depth across donors, an assumption that may not hold. CMV serostatus was the only immune exposure information available for the cohort. A further reported finding was that TCR beta sequences accurately predicted the HLA-A and HLA-B alleles for most subjects in the first cohort. A group of highly shared sequence variants was considered likely to be a technical artifact of the sequencing pipeline. Only TCR beta chains were sequenced in this cohort, and the absence of alpha or paired-chain data limited detectable features. Most TCR sequences were observed very rarely across donors, whereas some public TCRs were present in many individuals. An association between a missense DCLRE1C variant and V-gene and J-gene trimming of TCR beta chains was found in a later genetic analysis and replicated in an independent cohort. A few of the identified cytomegalovirus-associated TCR beta chains were confirmed in vitro to be specific for cytomegalovirus antigens. Because some donors lacked HLA typing at each locus, the association tests relied only on the typed subset. A later analysis associated 15,000 to 20,000 TCR beta sequences with specific HLA alleles at a false discovery rate of 0.05. The study listed approximately 160 TCR beta chains as associated with cytomegalovirus. In a later analysis, most CMV-associated TCR beta chains were found to appear HLA-restricted, with HLA associations seemingly driven largely by CMV exposure. A later genetic analysis reported fewer N-insertions in productive TCRs among donors in an Asian-associated ancestry cluster than the roughly 700-donor mean.

Remarks on this clone: Its antigen is unknown. Base qualities were left out, and no much larger clone turns up one base away.

This chain is built from TRBV5-1 and TRBJ1-2; no D segment can be confidently identified. The TCR was taken from a man in his fifties or sixties in good health and CMV-seronegative. The sample comprised PBMCs. The CDR3 has the sequence CASSLDGEGGYTF. The bases read TGCGCCAGCAGCTTGGATGGAGAAGGTGGCTACACCTTC.